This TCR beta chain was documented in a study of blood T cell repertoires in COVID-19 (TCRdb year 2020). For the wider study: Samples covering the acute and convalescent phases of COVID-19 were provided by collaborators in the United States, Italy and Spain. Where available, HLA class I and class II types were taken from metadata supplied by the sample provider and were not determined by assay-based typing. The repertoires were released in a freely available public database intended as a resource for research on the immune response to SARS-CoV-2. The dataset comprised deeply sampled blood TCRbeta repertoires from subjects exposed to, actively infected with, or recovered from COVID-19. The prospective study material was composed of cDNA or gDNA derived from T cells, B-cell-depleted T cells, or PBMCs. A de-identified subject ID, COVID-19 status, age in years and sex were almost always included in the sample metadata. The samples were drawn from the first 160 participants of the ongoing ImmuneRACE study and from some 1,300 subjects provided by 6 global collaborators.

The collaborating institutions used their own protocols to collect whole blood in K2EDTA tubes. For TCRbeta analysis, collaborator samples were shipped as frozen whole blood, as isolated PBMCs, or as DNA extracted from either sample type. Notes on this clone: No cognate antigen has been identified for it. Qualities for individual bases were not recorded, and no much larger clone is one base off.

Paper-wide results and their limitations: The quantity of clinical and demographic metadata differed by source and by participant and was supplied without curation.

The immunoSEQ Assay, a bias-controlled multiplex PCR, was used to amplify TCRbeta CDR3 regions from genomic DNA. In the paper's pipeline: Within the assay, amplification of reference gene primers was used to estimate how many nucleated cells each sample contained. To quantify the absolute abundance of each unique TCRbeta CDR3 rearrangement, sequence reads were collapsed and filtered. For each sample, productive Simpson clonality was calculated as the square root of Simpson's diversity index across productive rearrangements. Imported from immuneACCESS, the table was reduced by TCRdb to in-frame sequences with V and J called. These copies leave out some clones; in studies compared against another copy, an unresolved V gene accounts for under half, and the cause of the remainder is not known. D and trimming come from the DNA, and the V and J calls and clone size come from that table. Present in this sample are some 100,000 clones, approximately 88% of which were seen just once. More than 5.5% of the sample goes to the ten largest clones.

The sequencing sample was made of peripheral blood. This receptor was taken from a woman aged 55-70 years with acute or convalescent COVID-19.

In nucleotide form, the sequence is TGCGCCAGCAGCCCTAAAGGCGGGACTGCTACAGATACGCAGTATTTT. This sequence encodes CASSPKGGTATDTQYF. The chain links TRBV4-1 with TRBJ2-3, with a weak D call of TRBD2 (6 bases match). V is reduced by 4 bases and J by 3 bases, leaving a spacing of 17 bases between them. From the cysteine up to the phenylalanine, the CDR3 has a length of 16 residues. Left in the record is the CDR3 DNA by itself, 48 bases read in frame from the first base. The germline V gene sets CDR1 to MGHRA and CDR2 to YSYEKL.